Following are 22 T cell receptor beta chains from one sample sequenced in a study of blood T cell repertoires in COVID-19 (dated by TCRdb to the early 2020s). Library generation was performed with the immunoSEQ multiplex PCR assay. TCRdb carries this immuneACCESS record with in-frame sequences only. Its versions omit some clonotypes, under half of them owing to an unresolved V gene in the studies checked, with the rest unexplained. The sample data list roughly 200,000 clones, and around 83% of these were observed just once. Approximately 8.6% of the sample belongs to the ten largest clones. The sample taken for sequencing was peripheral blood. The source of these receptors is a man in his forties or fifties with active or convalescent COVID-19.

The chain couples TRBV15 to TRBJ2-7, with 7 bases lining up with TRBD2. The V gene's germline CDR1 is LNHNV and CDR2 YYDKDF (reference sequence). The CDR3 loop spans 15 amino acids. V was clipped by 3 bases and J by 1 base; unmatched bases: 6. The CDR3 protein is CATSRGVGGSYEQYF. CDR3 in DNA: TGTGCCACCAGCAGGGGCGTGGGGGGGTCCTACGAGCAGTACTTC.

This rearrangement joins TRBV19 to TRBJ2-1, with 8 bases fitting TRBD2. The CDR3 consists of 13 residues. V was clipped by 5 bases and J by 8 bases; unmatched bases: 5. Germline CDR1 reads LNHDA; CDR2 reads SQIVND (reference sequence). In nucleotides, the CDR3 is TGTGCCAGTAGTCCAGCGGGGGTCTATGAGCAGTTCTTC. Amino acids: CASSPAGVYEQFF.

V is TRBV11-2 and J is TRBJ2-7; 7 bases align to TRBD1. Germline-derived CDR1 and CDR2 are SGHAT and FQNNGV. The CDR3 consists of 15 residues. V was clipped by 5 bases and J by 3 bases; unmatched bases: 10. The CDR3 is CASSPPNRGSYEQYF. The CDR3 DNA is TGTGCCAGCAGCCCACCCAACAGGGGTAGCTACGAGCAGTACTTC.

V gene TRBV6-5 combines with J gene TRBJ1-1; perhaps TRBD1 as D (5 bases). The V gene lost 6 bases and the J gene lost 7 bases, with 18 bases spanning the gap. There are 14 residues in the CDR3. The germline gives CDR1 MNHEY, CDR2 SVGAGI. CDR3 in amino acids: CASSLTQGSFEAFF. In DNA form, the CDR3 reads TGTGCCAGCAGCTTGACCCAGGGATCCTTTGAAGCTTTCTTT.

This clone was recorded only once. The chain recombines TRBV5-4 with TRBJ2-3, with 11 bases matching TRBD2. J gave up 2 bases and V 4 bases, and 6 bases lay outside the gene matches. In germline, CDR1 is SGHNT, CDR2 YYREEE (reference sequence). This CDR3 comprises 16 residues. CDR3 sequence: CASSDFSGGATDTQYF. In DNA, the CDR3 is TGTGCCAGCAGCGATTTTAGCGGGGGGGCCACAGATACGCAGTATTTT.

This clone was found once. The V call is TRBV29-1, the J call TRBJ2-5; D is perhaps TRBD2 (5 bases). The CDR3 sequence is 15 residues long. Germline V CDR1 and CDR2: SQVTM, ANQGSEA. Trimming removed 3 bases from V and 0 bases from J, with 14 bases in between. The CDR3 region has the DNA TGCAGCGTTGAGTATAGGGAGAACAACCAAGAGACCCAGTACTTC. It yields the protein CSVEYRENNQETQYF.

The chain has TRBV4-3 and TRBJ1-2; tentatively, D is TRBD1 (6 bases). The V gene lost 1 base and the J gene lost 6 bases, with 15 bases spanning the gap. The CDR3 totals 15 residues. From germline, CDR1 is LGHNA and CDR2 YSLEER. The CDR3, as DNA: TGCGCCAGCAGCCAAGTACCTACAGGGTCCCATGGCTACACCTTC. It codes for CASSQVPTGSHGYTF.

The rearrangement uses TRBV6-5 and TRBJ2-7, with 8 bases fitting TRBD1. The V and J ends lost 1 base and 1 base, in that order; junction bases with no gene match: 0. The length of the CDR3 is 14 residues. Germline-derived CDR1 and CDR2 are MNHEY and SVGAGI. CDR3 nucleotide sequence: TGTGCCAGCAGTTACTGGACAGGGTCCTACGAGCAGTACTTC. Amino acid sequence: CASSYWTGSYEQYF.

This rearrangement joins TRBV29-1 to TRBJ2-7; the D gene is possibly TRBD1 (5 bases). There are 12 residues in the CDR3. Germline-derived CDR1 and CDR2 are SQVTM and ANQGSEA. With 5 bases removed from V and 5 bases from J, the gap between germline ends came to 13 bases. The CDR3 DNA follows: TGCAGCGTTCTTGGGGCGCGCGACGAGCAGTACTTC. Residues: CSVLGARDEQYF.

In DNA form, the CDR3 reads TGTGCCATCAGTGGCAGGGAAGAGACTGAAGCTTTCTTT. Translating gives CAISGREETEAFF. This chain uses TRBV10-3 with TRBJ1-1; possible D gene TRBD1, 5 bases. V was trimmed by 4 bases and J by 5 bases, leaving 11 bases between them. The V gene's germline CDR1 is ENHRY and CDR2 SYGVKD. The CDR3 has 13 amino acids.

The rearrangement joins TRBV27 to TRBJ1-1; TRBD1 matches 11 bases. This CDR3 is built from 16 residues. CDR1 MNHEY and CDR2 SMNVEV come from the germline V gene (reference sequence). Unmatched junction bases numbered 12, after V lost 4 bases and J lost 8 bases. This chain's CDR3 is CASSSPPGTGGWEAFF. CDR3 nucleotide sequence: TGTGCCAGCAGTTCACCCCCCGGGACAGGGGGTTGGGAAGCTTTCTTT.

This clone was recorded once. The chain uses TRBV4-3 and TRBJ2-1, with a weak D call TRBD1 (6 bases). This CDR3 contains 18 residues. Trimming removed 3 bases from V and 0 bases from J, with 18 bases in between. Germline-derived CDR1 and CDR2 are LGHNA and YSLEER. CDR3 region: CASSHGGIVESSYNEQFF. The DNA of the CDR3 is TGCGCCAGCAGCCATGGGGGCATAGTCGAAAGCTCCTACAATGAGCAGTTCTTC.

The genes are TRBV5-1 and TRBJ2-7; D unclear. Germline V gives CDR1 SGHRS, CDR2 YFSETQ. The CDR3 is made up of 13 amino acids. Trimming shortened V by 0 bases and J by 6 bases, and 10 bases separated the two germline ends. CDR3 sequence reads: CASSLAGRSEQYF. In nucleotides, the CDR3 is TGCGCCAGCAGCTTGGCTGGCAGATCCGAGCAGTACTTC.

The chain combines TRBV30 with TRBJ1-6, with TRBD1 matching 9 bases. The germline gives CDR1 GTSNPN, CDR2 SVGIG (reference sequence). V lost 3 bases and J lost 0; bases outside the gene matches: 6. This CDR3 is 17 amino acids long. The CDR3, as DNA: TGTGCCTGGAGGAAGGGACAGGGAGTCTCCTATAATTCACCCCTCCACTTT. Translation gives CAWRKGQGVSYNSPLHF.

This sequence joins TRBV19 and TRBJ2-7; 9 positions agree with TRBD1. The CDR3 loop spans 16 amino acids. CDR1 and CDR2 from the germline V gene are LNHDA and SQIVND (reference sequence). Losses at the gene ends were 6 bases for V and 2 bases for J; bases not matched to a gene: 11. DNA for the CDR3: TGTGCCAGTAGCCTAGAGGGGACAGGGTTAGCCTACGAGCAGTACTTC. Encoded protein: CASSLEGTGLAYEQYF.

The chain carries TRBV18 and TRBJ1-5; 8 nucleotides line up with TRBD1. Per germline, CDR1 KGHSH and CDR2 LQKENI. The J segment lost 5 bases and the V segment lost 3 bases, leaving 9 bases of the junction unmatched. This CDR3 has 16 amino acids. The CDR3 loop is CASSPPGTGDHQPQHF. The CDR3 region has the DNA TGTGCCAGCTCACCTCCCGGGACAGGAGATCATCAGCCCCAGCATTTT.

The CDR3 region is CASSLAGTGIYEQYF. The CDR3 nucleotides read TGTGCCAGCAGCTTAGCCGGGACAGGGATCTACGAGCAGTACTTC. V and J are TRBV7-9 and TRBJ2-7, with 9 bases identical to TRBD1. CDR3 length equals 15 residues. The germline CDR1 and CDR2 sequences are SEHNR and FQNEAQ (reference sequence). The junction had 3 bases not matched to a gene; V was cut back by 0 bases and J by 3 bases.

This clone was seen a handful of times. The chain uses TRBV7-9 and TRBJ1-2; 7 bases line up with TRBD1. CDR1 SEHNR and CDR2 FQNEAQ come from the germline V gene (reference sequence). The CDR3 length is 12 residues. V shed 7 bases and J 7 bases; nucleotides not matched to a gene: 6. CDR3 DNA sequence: TGTGCCAGCACCCCGGACAGGTTTGGCTACACCTTC. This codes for CASTPDRFGYTF.

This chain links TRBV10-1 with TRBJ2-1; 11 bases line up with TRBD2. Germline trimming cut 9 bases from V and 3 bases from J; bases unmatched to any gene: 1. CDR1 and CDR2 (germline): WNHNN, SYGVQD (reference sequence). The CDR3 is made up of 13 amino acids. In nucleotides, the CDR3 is TGCGCCAGTGGGACTAGCGGCTACAATGAGCAGTTCTTC. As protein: CASGTSGYNEQFF.

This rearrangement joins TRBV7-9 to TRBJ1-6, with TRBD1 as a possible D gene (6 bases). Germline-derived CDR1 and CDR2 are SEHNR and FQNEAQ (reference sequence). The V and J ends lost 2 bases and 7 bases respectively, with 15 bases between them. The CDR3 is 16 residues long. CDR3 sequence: CASSLSLGQLNSPLHF. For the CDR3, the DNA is TGTGCCAGCAGCTTATCCCTGGGACAACTGAATTCACCCCTCCACTTT.

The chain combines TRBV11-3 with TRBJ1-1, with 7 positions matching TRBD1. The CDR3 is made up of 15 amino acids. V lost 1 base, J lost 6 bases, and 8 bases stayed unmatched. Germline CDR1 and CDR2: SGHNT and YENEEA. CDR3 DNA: TGTGCCAGCAGCTTAGGACAGGGTGGATACTCTGAAGCTTTCTTT. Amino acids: CASSLGQGGYSEAFF. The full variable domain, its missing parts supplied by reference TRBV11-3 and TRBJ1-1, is EAGVVQSPRYKIIEKKQPVAFWCNPISGHNTLYWYLQNLGQGPELLIRYENEEAVDDSQLPKDRFSAERLKGVDSTLKIQPAELGDSAVYLCASSLGQGGYSEAFFGQGTRLTVV.

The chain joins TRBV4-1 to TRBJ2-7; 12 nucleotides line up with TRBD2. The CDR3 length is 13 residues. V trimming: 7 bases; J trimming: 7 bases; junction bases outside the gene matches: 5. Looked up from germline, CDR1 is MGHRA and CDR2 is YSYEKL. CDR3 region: CASKRTSGEEQYF. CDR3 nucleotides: TGCGCCAGCAAACGGACTAGCGGGGAAGAGCAGTACTTC.